This is a list of T cell receptor beta chains from one sample in a study of Graves' ophthalmopathy and Graves' hyperthyroidism. TCRdb ran MiXCR on the multiplex PCR reads and lists one entry per CDR3 protein. Among over a million distinct CDR3 sequences listed, about two fifths were seen once. Sequencing was performed on peripheral blood or thyroid tissue (not recorded which). These receptors all stem from an adult man with Graves' hyperthyroidism. CDR3s include the opening cysteine and the closing phenylalanine or tryptophan. A D gene is named only where the DNA matches it firmly. Clone size is stated in some rows and not others, as once, few, many or a class when expanded.

v_call: TRBV25-1
d_call: NA
clone_size: few
j_call: TRBJ1-1
cdr3_length: 13
cdr3_aa: CASSAGALTEAFF
cdr3_nt: TGTGCCAGCTCCGCGGGGGCGTTGACTGAAGCTTTCTTT

v_call: TRBV27
d_call: NA
clone_size: NA
j_call: TRBJ1-4
cdr3_length: 17
cdr3_aa: CASSLSSEVSWGRKLFF
cdr3_nt: TGTGCCAGCAGTTTATCGAGCGAAGTGTCCTGGGGACGAAAACTGTTTTTT

v_call: TRBV4-3
d_call: NA
clone_size: NA
j_call: TRBJ1-1
cdr3_length: 14
cdr3_aa: CASSQDSGLAEAFF
cdr3_nt: TGCGCCAGCAGCCAAGATTCAGGTCTTGCTGAAGCTTTCTTT

v_call: TRBV11-1
d_call: TRBD2
clone_size: many
j_call: TRBJ2-2
cdr3_length: 15
cdr3_aa: CASSLSGRVTGELFF
cdr3_nt: TGTGCCAGCAGCTTGAGCGGGAGGGTCACCGGGGAGCTGTTTTTT

v_call: TRBV7-8
d_call: TRBD1
clone_size: many
j_call: TRBJ1-2
cdr3_length: 15
cdr3_aa: CASSLATGGTGGYTF
cdr3_nt: TGTGCCAGCAGCTTAGCCACAGGGGGCACAGGAGGCTACACCTTC

v_call: TRBV5-8
d_call: NA
clone_size: many
j_call: TRBJ2-7
cdr3_length: 14
cdr3_aa: CASSPAGFRGEQYF
cdr3_nt: TGTGCCAGCAGCCCTGCGGGGTTCCGGGGCGAGCAGTACTTC

v_call: TRBV7-9
d_call: NA
clone_size: NA
j_call: TRBJ1-3
cdr3_length: 15
cdr3_aa: CASSMESVRGNTIYF
cdr3_nt: TGTGCCAGCAGCATGGAAAGTGTGCGAGGAAACACCATATATTTT

v_call: TRBV19
d_call: NA
clone_size: many
j_call: TRBJ1-1
cdr3_length: 16
cdr3_aa: CASSNRDVSMNTEAFF
cdr3_nt: TGTGCCAGTAGTAATCGGGACGTTAGCATGAACACTGAAGCTTTCTTT

v_call: TRBV6-5
d_call: NA
clone_size: many
j_call: TRBJ2-2
cdr3_length: 16
cdr3_aa: CASSSQGPPNTGELFF
cdr3_nt: TGTGCCAGCAGTTCCCAGGGACCCCCCAACACCGGGGAGCTGTTTTTT

v_call: TRBV15
d_call: NA
clone_size: once
j_call: TRBJ2-5
cdr3_length: 16
cdr3_aa: CAASSYVAEGWETQYF
cdr3_nt: TGTGCCGCCAGCAGTTACGTAGCGGAGGGATGGGAGACCCAGTACTTC

v_call: TRBV20-1
d_call: TRBD1
clone_size: NA
j_call: TRBJ2-6
cdr3_length: 15
cdr3_aa: CSARDWGQGATVLTF
cdr3_nt: TGCAGTGCTAGAGATTGGGGACAGGGGGCCACCGTCCTGACTTTC

v_call: TRBV25-1
d_call: TRBD2
clone_size: NA
j_call: TRBJ2-1
cdr3_length: 16
cdr3_aa: CASSLAGTSGYNEQFF
cdr3_nt: TGTGCCAGCAGCTTAGCCGGGACTAGCGGATACAATGAGCAGTTCTTC

v_call: TRBV29-1
d_call: TRBD2
clone_size: NA
j_call: TRBJ2-7
cdr3_length: 17
cdr3_aa: CSVGTGAGTSGDYEQYF
cdr3_nt: TGCAGCGTTGGGACAGGGGCCGGGACTAGCGGGGACTACGAGCAGTACTTC

v_call: TRBV10-3
d_call: NA
clone_size: NA
j_call: TRBJ1-1
cdr3_length: 11
cdr3_aa: CAIRGAREAFF
cdr3_nt: TGTGCCATCAGAGGGGCCCGGGAAGCTTTCTTT

v_call: TRBV9
d_call: NA
clone_size: few
j_call: TRBJ1-5
cdr3_length: 14
cdr3_aa: CASSVGAGISHEHF
cdr3_nt: NA

v_call: TRBV10-2
d_call: TRBD2
clone_size: many
j_call: TRBJ2-2
cdr3_length: 14
cdr3_aa: CAIRLAGETGELFF
cdr3_nt: TGTGCCATCAGGCTAGCGGGCGAGACCGGGGAGCTGTTTTTT

v_call: TRBV5-1
d_call: TRBD2
clone_size: NA
j_call: TRBJ2-5
cdr3_length: 16
cdr3_aa: CASSSSASGGQETQYF
cdr3_nt: TGTGCCAGCAGCTCGTCAGCTAGCGGGGGCCAAGAGACCCAGTACTTC

v_call: TRBV10-3
d_call: TRBD1
clone_size: many
j_call: TRBJ1-6
cdr3_length: 15
cdr3_aa: CAISDRTGGHSPLHF
cdr3_nt: TGTGCCATCAGTGACAGGACAGGGGGCCATTCACCCCTCCACTTT

v_call: TRBV6-1
d_call: NA
clone_size: few
j_call: TRBJ2-2
cdr3_length: 15
cdr3_aa: CASSEGAGNTGELFF
cdr3_nt: TGTGCCAGCAGTGAAGGGGCAGGGAACACCGGGGAGCTGTTTTTT

v_call: TRBV9
d_call: TRBD1
clone_size: many
j_call: TRBJ1-2
cdr3_length: 15
cdr3_aa: CASSVDERTGGGYTF
cdr3_nt: TGTGCCAGCAGCGTAGATGAACGGACAGGGGGTGGCTACACCTTC

v_call: TRBV29-1
d_call: NA
clone_size: NA
j_call: TRBJ1-2
cdr3_length: 13
cdr3_aa: CSVEEAVNYGYTF
cdr3_nt: TGCAGCGTCGAGGAGGCGGTGAACTATGGCTACACCTTC

v_call: TRBV7-2
d_call: TRBD1
clone_size: many
j_call: TRBJ2-7
cdr3_length: 14
cdr3_aa: CASRRTGTGEEQYF
cdr3_nt: TGTGCCAGCAGACGGACCGGGACAGGGGAAGAGCAGTACTTC

v_call: TRBV7-8
d_call: NA
clone_size: NA
j_call: TRBJ1-3
cdr3_length: 16
cdr3_aa: CASSQDRPDSGNTIYF
cdr3_nt: TGCGCCAGCAGCCAAGACCGACCGGACTCTGGAAACACCATATATTTT

v_call: TRBV7-8
d_call: NA
clone_size: NA
j_call: TRBJ2-3
cdr3_length: 15
cdr3_aa: CASSTGTSLGDTQYF
cdr3_nt: TGTGCCAGCAGCACCGGGACATCCTTAGGAGATACGCAGTATTTT

v_call: TRBV24-1
d_call: NA
clone_size: many
j_call: TRBJ1-5
cdr3_length: 14
cdr3_aa: CATSDEGGNQPQHF
cdr3_nt: TGTGCCACCAGTGATGAGGGGGGCAATCAGCCCCAGCATTTT

v_call: TRBV7-9
d_call: NA
clone_size: NA
j_call: TRBJ2-7
cdr3_length: 15
cdr3_aa: CASSPDRNPSYEQYF
cdr3_nt: TGTGCCAGCAGCCCCGACAGGAACCCCTCCTACGAGCAGTACTTC

v_call: TRBV9
d_call: TRBD1
clone_size: NA
j_call: TRBJ1-5
cdr3_length: 16
cdr3_aa: CASSSTGTARNQPQHF
cdr3_nt: TGTGCCAGCAGCAGCACCGGGACAGCCCGCAATCAGCCCCAGCATTTT

v_call: TRBV10-3
d_call: TRBD1
clone_size: NA
j_call: TRBJ1-2
cdr3_length: 16
cdr3_aa: CAISYSTPDRNYGYTF
cdr3_nt: TGTGCCATCAGTTACTCAACCCCGGACAGGAACTATGGCTACACCTTC

v_call: TRBV2
d_call: NA
clone_size: NA
j_call: TRBJ2-7
cdr3_length: 11
cdr3_aa: CASSTFGEQYF
cdr3_nt: TGTGCCAGCAGTACCTTCGGCGAGCAGTACTTC

v_call: TRBV10-3
d_call: NA
clone_size: once
j_call: TRBJ2-7
cdr3_length: 12
cdr3_aa: CATQGRTYEQYF
cdr3_nt: TGTGCCACCCAGGGACGGACCTACGAGCAGTACTTC

v_call: TRBV2
d_call: TRBD1
clone_size: few
j_call: TRBJ2-2
cdr3_length: 16
cdr3_aa: CASSPRSGGNTGELFF
cdr3_nt: TGTGCCAGCAGCCCGAGGTCAGGGGGGAACACCGGGGAGCTGTTTTTT

v_call: TRBV20-1
d_call: NA
clone_size: many
j_call: TRBJ1-3
cdr3_length: 14
cdr3_aa: CSATSDSTGNTIYF
cdr3_nt: TGCAGTGCTACTTCCGACAGCACTGGAAACACCATATATTTT

v_call: TRBV11-2
d_call: NA
clone_size: NA
j_call: TRBJ1-1
cdr3_length: 14
cdr3_aa: CASSLVGGKAEAFF
cdr3_nt: TGTGCCAGCAGCTTAGTCGGGGGCAAGGCTGAAGCTTTCTTT

v_call: TRBV29-1
d_call: NA
clone_size: many
j_call: TRBJ2-7
cdr3_length: 13
cdr3_aa: CSVVVAAQGEQYF
cdr3_nt: TGCAGCGTTGTAGTAGCTGCGCAAGGCGAGCAGTACTTC

v_call: TRBV3-1
d_call: NA
clone_size: few
j_call: TRBJ2-7
cdr3_length: 18
cdr3_aa: CASSQDRPYRQLHYEQYF
cdr3_nt: TGTGCCAGCAGCCAAGATCGCCCGTATCGACAGCTCCACTACGAGCAGTACTTC

v_call: TRBV6-6
d_call: NA
clone_size: many
j_call: TRBJ2-2
cdr3_length: 12
cdr3_aa: CASSYPSGELFF
cdr3_nt: TGTGCCAGCAGCTACCCTTCAGGGGAGCTGTTTTTT

v_call: TRBV3-1
d_call: NA
clone_size: few
j_call: TRBJ2-7
cdr3_length: 11
cdr3_aa: CASSQLGEQYF
cdr3_nt: TGTGCCAGCAGCCAATTAGGGGAGCAGTACTTC

v_call: TRBV25-1
d_call: NA
clone_size: NA
j_call: TRBJ1-5
cdr3_length: 18
cdr3_aa: CASGGATRGGNSNQPQHF
cdr3_nt: TGTGCCAGCGGAGGGGCCACTCGGGGAGGCAATAGCAATCAGCCCCAGCATTTT

v_call: TRBV20-1
d_call: TRBD1
clone_size: many
j_call: TRBJ1-5
cdr3_length: 14
cdr3_aa: CSAKPGGSNQPQHF
cdr3_nt: TGCAGTGCAAAGCCAGGGGGTAGCAATCAGCCCCAGCATTTT

v_call: TRBV12-5
d_call: NA
clone_size: NA
j_call: TRBJ1-1
cdr3_length: 14
cdr3_aa: CASGPAGFIGEAFF
cdr3_nt: TGTGCTAGTGGCCCCGCCGGGTTTATAGGTGAAGCTTTCTTT

v_call: TRBV6-1
d_call: TRBD1
clone_size: few
j_call: TRBJ2-5
cdr3_length: 14
cdr3_aa: CASSGNRGRETQYF
cdr3_nt: TGTGCCAGCAGTGGTAACAGGGGACGGGAGACCCAGTACTTC

v_call: TRBV29-1
d_call: TRBD1
clone_size: NA
j_call: TRBJ1-2
cdr3_length: 14
cdr3_aa: CSVDTGTGGYGYTF
cdr3_nt: TGCAGCGTTGATACCGGGACAGGGGGCTATGGCTACACCTTC

v_call: TRBV6-5
d_call: TRBD1
clone_size: NA
j_call: TRBJ1-1
cdr3_length: 14
cdr3_aa: CATFMGTGDTEAFF
cdr3_nt: TGTGCCACCTTTATGGGGACAGGGGACACTGAAGCTTTCTTT

v_call: TRBV29-1
d_call: TRBD1
clone_size: few
j_call: TRBJ1-5
cdr3_length: 13
cdr3_aa: CSTGQGRNQPQHF
cdr3_nt: TGCAGCACCGGACAGGGGCGCAATCAGCCCCAGCATTTT

v_call: TRBV20-1
d_call: NA
clone_size: NA
j_call: TRBJ2-7
cdr3_length: 13
cdr3_aa: CSAEKVRTYEQYF
cdr3_nt: TGCAGTGCTGAAAAGGTCCGTACCTACGAGCAGTACTTC

v_call: TRBV12-3/TRBV12-4
d_call: NA
clone_size: many
j_call: TRBJ1-2
cdr3_length: 13
cdr3_aa: CATAGEANYGYTF
cdr3_nt: TGTGCCACCGCGGGGGAAGCTAACTATGGCTACACCTTC

v_call: TRBV7-9
d_call: NA
clone_size: many
j_call: TRBJ1-2
cdr3_length: 16
cdr3_aa: CASSFPTPGQGYGYTF
cdr3_nt: TGTGCCAGCAGTTTCCCAACCCCAGGGCAAGGCTATGGCTACACCTTC

v_call: TRBV20-1
d_call: NA
clone_size: many
j_call: TRBJ2-7
cdr3_length: 15
cdr3_aa: CSARDPSTASYEQYF
cdr3_nt: TGCAGTGCTAGAGATCCAAGTACAGCCTCCTACGAGCAGTACTTC

v_call: TRBV25-1
d_call: TRBD2
clone_size: NA
j_call: TRBJ2-5
cdr3_length: 17
cdr3_aa: CASSERASGGAGETQYF
cdr3_nt: TGTGCCAGCAGTGAAAGGGCTAGCGGGGGGGCCGGAGAGACCCAGTACTTC

v_call: TRBV10-3
d_call: NA
clone_size: NA
j_call: TRBJ1-1
cdr3_length: 15
cdr3_aa: CAISYSMLTSSEAFF
cdr3_nt: TGTGCCATCAGTTACTCGATGTTGACGTCTTCTGAAGCTTTCTTT

v_call: TRBV6-1
d_call: NA
clone_size: NA
j_call: TRBJ1-4
cdr3_length: 14
cdr3_aa: CASSVGTFNEKLFF
cdr3_nt: TGTGCCAGCAGTGTCGGGACGTTTAATGAAAAACTGTTTTTT

v_call: TRBV20-1
d_call: TRBD1
clone_size: NA
j_call: TRBJ1-6
cdr3_length: 16
cdr3_aa: CSARDIKGAFNSPLHF
cdr3_nt: TGCAGTGCTAGAGATATAAAGGGGGCTTTCAATTCACCCCTCCACTTT

v_call: TRBV6-5
d_call: TRBD1
clone_size: many
j_call: TRBJ1-1
cdr3_length: 12
cdr3_aa: CASSYPGQEAFF
cdr3_nt: TGTGCCAGCAGTTACCCGGGACAGGAAGCTTTCTTT

v_call: TRBV7-9
d_call: NA
clone_size: few
j_call: TRBJ2-2
cdr3_length: 14
cdr3_aa: CASSLRRNTGELFF
cdr3_nt: TGTGCCAGCAGTTTACGACGGAACACCGGGGAGCTGTTTTTT

v_call: TRBV20-1
d_call: NA
clone_size: NA
j_call: TRBJ2-7
cdr3_length: 14
cdr3_aa: CSAPDIARAYEQYF
cdr3_nt: TGCAGTGCTCCGGACATCGCCAGGGCCTACGAGCAGTACTTC